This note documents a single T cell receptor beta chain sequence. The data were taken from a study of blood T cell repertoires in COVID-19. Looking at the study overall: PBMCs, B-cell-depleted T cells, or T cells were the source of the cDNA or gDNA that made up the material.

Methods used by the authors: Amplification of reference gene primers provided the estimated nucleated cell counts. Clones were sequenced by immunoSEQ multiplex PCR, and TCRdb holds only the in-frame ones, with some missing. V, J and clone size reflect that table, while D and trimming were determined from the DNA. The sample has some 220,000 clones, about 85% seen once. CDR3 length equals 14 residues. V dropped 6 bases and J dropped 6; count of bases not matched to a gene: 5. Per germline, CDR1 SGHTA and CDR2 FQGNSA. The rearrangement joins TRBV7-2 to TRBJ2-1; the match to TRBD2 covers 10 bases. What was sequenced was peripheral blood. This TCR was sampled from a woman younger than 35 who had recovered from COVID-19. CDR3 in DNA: TGTGCCAGCAGGGGAGCGGGAGGGCCCAATGAGCAGTTCTTC. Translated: CASRGAGGPNEQFF.